This T cell receptor (beta chain) is from a study of blood T cell repertoires in COVID-19. Participants' own reports of clinical history determined their cohort assignment. Measured with immunoSEQ multiplex PCR; TCRdb has only the in-frame clones, and not every one. The table records around 260,000 clones, 80% to 95% of them present only once. The source of this sequence is a woman aged 25 to 39 who had recovered from COVID-19. Sequencing was performed on PBMCs or T cells enriched from blood (not recorded which).

The CDR3 DNA is TGTGCCAGTAGTATTCTAGCGGGATATGAGCAGTACTTC. The encoded protein is CASSILAGYEQYF. The chain joins TRBV19 to TRBJ2-7, with 9 bases fitting TRBD2. Germline-derived CDR1 and CDR2 are LNHDA and SQIVND (reference sequence). This CDR3 is built from 13 residues. Losses at the gene ends were 3 bases for V and 7 bases for J; bases not matched to a gene: 4.